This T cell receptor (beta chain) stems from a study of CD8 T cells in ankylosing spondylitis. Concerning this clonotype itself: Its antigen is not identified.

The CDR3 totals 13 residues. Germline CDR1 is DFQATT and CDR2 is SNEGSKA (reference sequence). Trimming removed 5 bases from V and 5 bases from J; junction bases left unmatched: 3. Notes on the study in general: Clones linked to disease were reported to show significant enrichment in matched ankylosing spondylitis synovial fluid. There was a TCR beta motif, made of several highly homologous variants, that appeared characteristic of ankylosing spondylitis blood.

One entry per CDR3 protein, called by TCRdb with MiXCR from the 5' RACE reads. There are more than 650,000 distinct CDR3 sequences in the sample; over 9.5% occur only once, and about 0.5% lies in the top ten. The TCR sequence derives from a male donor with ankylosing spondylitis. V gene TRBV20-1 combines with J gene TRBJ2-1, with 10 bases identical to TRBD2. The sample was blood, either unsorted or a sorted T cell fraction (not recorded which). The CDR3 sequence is CSADSGRDNEQFF. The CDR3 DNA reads TGCAGTGCTGACAGCGGGAGGGACAATGAGCAGTTCTTC.